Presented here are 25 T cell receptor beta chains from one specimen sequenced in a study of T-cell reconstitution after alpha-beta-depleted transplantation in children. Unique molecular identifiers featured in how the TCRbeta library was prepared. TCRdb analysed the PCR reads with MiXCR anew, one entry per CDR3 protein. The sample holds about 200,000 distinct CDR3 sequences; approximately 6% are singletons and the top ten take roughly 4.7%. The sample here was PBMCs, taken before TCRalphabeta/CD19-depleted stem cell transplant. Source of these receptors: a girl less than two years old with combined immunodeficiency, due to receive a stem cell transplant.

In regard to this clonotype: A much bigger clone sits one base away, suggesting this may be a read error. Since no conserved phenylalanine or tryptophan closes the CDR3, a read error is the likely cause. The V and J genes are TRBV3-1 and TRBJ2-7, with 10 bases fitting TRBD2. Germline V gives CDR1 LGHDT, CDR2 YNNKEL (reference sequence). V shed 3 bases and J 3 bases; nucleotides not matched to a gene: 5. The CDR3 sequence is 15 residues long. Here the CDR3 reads CASSHSGTSVYEQYL. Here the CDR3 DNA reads TGTGCCAGCAGCCATTCCGGGACTAGCGTCTACGAGCAGTACCTC.

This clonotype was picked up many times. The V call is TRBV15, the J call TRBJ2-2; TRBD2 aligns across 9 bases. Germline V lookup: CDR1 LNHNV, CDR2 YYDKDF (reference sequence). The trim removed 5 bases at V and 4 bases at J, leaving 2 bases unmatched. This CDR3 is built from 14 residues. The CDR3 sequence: CATSLAGTTGELFF. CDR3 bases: TGTGCCACCAGCCTAGCGGGAACCACCGGGGAGCTGTTTTTT. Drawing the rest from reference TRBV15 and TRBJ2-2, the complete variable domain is DAMVIQNPRYQVTQFGKPVTLSCSQTLNHNVMYWYQQKSSQAPKLLFHYYDKDFNNEADTPDNFQSRRPNTSFCFLDIRSPGLGDTAMYLCATSLAGTTGELFFGEGSRLTVL.

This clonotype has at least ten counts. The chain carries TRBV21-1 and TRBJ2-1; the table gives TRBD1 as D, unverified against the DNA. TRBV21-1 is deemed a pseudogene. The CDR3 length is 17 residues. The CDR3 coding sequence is TGTGCCAGCAGCAAAGAAGGGCGGGCGTCCCATTACAATGAGCAGTTCTTC. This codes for CASSKEGRASHYNEQFF.

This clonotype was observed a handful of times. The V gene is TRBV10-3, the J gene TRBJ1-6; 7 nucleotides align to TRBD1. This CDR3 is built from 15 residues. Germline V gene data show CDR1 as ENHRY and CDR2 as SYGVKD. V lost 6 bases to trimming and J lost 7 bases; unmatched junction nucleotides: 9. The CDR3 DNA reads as TGTGCCATCAGCCGAACAGGGGTCGGAAATTCACCCCTCCACTTT. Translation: CAISRTGVGNSPLHF.

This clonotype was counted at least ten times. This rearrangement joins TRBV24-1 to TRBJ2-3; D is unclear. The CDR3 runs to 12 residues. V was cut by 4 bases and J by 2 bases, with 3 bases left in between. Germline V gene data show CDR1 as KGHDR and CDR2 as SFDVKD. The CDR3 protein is CATSENTDTQYF. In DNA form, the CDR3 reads TGTGCCACCAGTGAAAACACAGATACGCAGTATTTT.

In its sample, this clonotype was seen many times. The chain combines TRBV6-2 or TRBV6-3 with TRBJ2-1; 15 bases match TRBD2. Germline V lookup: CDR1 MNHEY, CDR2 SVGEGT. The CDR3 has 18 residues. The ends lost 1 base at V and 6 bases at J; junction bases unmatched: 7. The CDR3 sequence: CASSYFGLAGGLGNEQFF. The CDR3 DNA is TGTGCCAGCAGTTACTTCGGACTAGCGGGAGGGCTCGGCAATGAGCAGTTCTTC.

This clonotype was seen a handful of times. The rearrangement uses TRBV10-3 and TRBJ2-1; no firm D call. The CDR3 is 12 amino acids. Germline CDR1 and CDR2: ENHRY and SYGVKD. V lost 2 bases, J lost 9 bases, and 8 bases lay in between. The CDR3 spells CAISEGGGEQFF. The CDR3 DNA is TGTGCCATCAGTGAGGGTGGTGGTGAGCAGTTCTTC.

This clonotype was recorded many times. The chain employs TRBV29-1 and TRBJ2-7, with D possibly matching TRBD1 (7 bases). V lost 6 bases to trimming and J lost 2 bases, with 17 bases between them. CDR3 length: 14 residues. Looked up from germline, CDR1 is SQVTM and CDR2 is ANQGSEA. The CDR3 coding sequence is TGCAGCGTCGCCAGGGGGGACGGGGCCTACGAGCAGTACTTC. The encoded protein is CSVARGDGAYEQYF.

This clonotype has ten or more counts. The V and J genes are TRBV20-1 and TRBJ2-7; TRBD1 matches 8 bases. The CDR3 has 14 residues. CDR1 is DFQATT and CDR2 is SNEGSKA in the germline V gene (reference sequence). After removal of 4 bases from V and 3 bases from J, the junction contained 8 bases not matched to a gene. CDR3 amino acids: CSAKGTGVIYEQYF. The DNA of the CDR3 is TGCAGTGCTAAAGGGACAGGAGTTATCTACGAGCAGTACTTC.

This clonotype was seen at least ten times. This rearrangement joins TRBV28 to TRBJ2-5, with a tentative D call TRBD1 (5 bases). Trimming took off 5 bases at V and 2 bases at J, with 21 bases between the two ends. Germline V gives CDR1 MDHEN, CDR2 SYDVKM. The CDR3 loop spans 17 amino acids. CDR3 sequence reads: CASSPITLTVIQETQYF. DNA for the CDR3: TGTGCCAGCAGTCCAATTACCCTGACAGTTATTCAAGAGACCCAGTACTTC.

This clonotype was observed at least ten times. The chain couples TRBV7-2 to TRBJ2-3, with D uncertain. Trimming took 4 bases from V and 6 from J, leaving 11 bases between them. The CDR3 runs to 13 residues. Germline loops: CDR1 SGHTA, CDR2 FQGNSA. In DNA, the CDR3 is TGTGCCAGCAGCTCTACATGGTCGGATACGCAGTATTTT. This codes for CASSSTWSDTQYF.

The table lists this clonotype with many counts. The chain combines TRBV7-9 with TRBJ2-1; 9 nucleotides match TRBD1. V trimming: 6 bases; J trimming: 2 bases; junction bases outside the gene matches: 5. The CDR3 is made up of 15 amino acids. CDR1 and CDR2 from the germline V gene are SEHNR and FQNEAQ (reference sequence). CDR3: CASRGGQGPYNEQFF. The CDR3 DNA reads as TGTGCCAGCAGAGGGGGACAGGGCCCCTACAATGAGCAGTTCTTC.

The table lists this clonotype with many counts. The CDR3 DNA sequence: TGTGCCAGCAGCCCCCAACTTGACAATGAGCAGTTCTTC. Its translation: CASSPQLDNEQFF. The chain is built from TRBV7-9 and TRBJ2-1; no clear D. Trimming removed 5 bases from V and 5 bases from J, with 10 bases in between. The CDR3 spans 13 residues. Germline-derived CDR1 and CDR2 are SEHNR and FQNEAQ (reference sequence).

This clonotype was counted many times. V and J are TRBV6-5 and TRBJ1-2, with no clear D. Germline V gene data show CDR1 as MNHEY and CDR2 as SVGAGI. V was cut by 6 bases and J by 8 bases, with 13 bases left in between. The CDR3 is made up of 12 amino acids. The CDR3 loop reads CASSFYGGGYTF. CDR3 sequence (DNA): TGTGCCAGCAGCTTTTACGGAGGAGGCTACACCTTC.

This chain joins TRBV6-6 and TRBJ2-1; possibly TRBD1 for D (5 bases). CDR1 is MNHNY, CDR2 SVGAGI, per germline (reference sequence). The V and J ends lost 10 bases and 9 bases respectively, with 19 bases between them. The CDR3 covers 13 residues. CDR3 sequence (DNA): TGTGCCACCGGCATGGGCAGGGCACTTGAGCAGTTCTTC. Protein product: CATGMGRALEQFF.

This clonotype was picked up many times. CDR3 nucleotides: TGTGCCAGCAGCAACCCCGGTGGGGACAGAAGCTCCTACGAGCAGTACTTC. This gives the protein CASSNPGGDRSSYEQYF. The chain has TRBV21-1 and TRBJ2-7; the listed D gene, TRBD1, was not tested against the DNA. TRBV21-1 is a pseudogene locus. The CDR3 runs 17 residues.

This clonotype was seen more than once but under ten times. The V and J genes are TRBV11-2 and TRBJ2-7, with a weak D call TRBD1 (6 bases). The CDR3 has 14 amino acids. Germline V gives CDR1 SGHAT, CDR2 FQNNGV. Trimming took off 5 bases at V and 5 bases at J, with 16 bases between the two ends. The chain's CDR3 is CASSPPDRGHEQYF. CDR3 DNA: TGTGCCAGCAGCCCCCCGGACAGAGGCCACGAGCAGTACTTC.

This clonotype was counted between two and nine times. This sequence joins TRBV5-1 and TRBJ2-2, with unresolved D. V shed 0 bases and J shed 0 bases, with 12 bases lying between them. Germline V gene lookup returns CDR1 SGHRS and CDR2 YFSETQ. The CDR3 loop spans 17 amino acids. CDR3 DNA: TGCGCCAGCAGCTTGGCCTTAGGGCTCGCGAACACCGGGGAGCTGTTTTTT. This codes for CASSLALGLANTGELFF.

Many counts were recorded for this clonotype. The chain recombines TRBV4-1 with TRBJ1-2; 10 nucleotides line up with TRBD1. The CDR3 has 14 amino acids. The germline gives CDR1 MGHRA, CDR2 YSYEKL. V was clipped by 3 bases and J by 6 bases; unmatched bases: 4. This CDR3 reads CASSQPGQGNGYTF. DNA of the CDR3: TGCGCCAGCAGCCAGCCGGGACAGGGGAATGGCTACACCTTC.

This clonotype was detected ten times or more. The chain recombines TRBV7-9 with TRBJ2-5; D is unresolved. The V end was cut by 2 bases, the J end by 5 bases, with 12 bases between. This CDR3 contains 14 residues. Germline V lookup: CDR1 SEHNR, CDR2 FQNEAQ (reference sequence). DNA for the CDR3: TGTGCCAGCAGCTTACCGGGCCTCAGGGAGACCCAGTACTTC. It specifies CASSLPGLRETQYF.

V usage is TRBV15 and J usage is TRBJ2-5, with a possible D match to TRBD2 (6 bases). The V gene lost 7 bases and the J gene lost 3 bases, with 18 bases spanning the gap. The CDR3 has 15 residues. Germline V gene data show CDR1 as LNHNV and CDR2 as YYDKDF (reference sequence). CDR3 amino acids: CATTPAPAGEETQYF. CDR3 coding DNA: TGTGCCACCACCCCTGCCCCAGCGGGTGAAGAGACCCAGTACTTC.

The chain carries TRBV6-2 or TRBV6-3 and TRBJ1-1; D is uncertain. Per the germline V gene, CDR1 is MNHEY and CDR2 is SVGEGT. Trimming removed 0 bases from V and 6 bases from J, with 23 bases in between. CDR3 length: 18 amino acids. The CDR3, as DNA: TGTGCCAGCAGTTACTCCTTGGGCAAGGGTACCAATGAGGCTGAAGCTTTCTTT. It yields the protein CASSYSLGKGTNEAEAFF.

The CDR3 DNA sequence: TGTGCCAGCAGCTTGCGAGGACAACTCAAGAACAATGAGCAGTTCTTC. This gives the protein CASSLRGQLKNNEQFF. The rearrangement links TRBV7-2 to TRBJ2-1, with D possibly matching TRBD1 (5 bases). The germline V gene encodes CDR1 SGHTA and CDR2 FQGNSA. V dropped 3 bases and J dropped 5 bases, with 17 bases sitting between them. The CDR3 runs 16 residues.

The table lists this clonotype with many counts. CDR3 amino acids: CASSVSTGADTEAFF. As DNA, the CDR3 is TGTGCCAGCAGCGTAAGCACAGGGGCCGATACTGAAGCTTTCTTT. V gene TRBV9 combines with J gene TRBJ1-1; 7 bases align to TRBD1. This CDR3 comprises 15 residues. Germline lookup yields CDR1 SGDLS and CDR2 YYNGEE. Trimming at V came to 1 base and at J to 5 bases, leaving 8 bases not matched to a gene.

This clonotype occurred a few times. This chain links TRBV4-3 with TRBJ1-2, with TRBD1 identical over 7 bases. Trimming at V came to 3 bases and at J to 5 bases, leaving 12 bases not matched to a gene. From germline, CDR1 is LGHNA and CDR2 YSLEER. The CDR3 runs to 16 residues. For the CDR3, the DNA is TGCGCCAGCAGCCAGGGAACTGGGACAGCCGGATATGGCTACACCTTC. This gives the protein CASSQGTGTAGYGYTF.